The 17 T cell receptor beta chains below were found in one sample sequenced in a study of cytomegalovirus exposure and HLA in healthy donors. PCR was performed using 60 Vbeta and 13 Jbeta primers. TCRdb keeps only in-frame clones here, not all; method: immunoSEQ multiplex PCR. The profile shows roughly 92,000 clones, 80% of them singletons. The sample taken for sequencing was PBMCs. The receptors shown here come from a man aged 50 or older in good health and CMV-seropositive.

This clone was observed once. This chain joins TRBV7-9 and TRBJ1-4, with D unclear. The CDR3 is 15 residues long. The V and J ends lost 6 bases and 6 bases respectively, with 17 bases between them. Germline V gives CDR1 SEHNR, CDR2 FQNEAQ (reference sequence). DNA for the CDR3: TGTGCCAGCAGTCAGAGGGAGGGCGATGATGAAAAACTGTTTTTT. Protein sequence: CASSQREGDDEKLFF. Supplemented by reference TRBV7-9 and TRBJ1-4, the full variable domain reads DTGVSQNPRHKITKRGQNVTFRCDPISEHNRLYWYRQTLGQGPEFLTYFQNEAQLEKSRLLSDRFSAERPKGSFSTLEIQRTEQGDSAMYLCASSQREGDDEKLFFGSGTQLSVL.

V usage is TRBV19 and J usage is TRBJ2-1; 7 bases are a match to TRBD2. The CDR3 contains 14 residues. Looked up from germline, CDR1 is LNHDA and CDR2 is SQIVND (reference sequence). V lost 1 base and J lost 7; bases outside the gene matches: 4. The CDR3 here is CASSIAGGKNEQFF. The CDR3 nucleotides are TGTGCCAGTAGTATAGCGGGAGGTAAGAATGAGCAGTTCTTC.

The J gene is TRBJ2-5, the V gene TRBV13; TRBD2 agrees at 8 bases. The V and J ends lost 6 bases and 2 bases, in that order; junction bases with no gene match: 8. CDR3 length: 15 residues. The V gene's germline CDR1 is PRHDT and CDR2 FYEKMQ (reference sequence). CDR3 DNA: TGTGCCAGCAGTAGCCCGACTAGCGCACAAGAGACCCAGTACTTC. Translated, it gives CASSSPTSAQETQYF.

The chain links TRBV27 to TRBJ2-7, with unresolved D. This CDR3 has 13 amino acids. Germline CDR1 MNHEY, CDR2 SMNVEV (reference sequence). V shed 2 bases and J shed 0 bases, with 5 bases lying between them. The CDR3 loop is CASSLPGSYEQYF. CDR3 sequence (DNA): TGTGCCAGCAGTTTACCAGGCTCCTACGAGCAGTACTTC.

The J gene is TRBJ2-7, the V gene TRBV27, with 9 bases identical to TRBD1. Per the germline V gene, CDR1 is MNHEY and CDR2 is SMNVEV (reference sequence). V was pared by 2 bases and J by 1 base, with 6 bases of the junction left unmatched. The CDR3 contains 16 residues. The CDR3 sequence: CASSLNRGLLSYEQYF. Here the CDR3 DNA reads TGTGCCAGCAGTTTAAACAGGGGGCTTCTTTCCTACGAGCAGTACTTC.

This clone has just a few counts. The chain uses TRBV5-1 and TRBJ2-4; TRBD2 aligns across 9 bases. CDR3 size: 18 residues. Per germline, CDR1 SGHRS and CDR2 YFSETQ. Trimming took 4 bases from V and 0 from J; bases not matched to a gene: 11. The CDR3 bases are TGCGCCAGCAGCAACTATTCGACTAGCGGTCTAGCCAAAAACATTCAGTACTTC. This codes for CASSNYSTSGLAKNIQYF.

The V gene is TRBV20-1, the J gene TRBJ1-2; no firm D call. The CDR3 sequence is 11 residues long. The V end lost 2 bases, the J end lost 6 bases, and 7 bases lay between the germline ends. CDR1 is DFQATT, CDR2 SNEGSKA, per germline (reference sequence). The chain's CDR3 is CSARLIDGYTF. CDR3 coding DNA: TGCAGTGCTAGACTTATAGATGGCTACACCTTC.

This clone was detected only a few times. The identical CDR3 is also encoded by other nucleotide sequences in the sample. V and J are TRBV6-5 and TRBJ1-1; D gene ambiguous. Between the trimmed V and J ends, which lost 2 bases and 0 bases, there was a span of 7 bases. The CDR3 spans 14 residues. CDR1 and CDR2 (germline): MNHEY, SVGAGI. CDR3 nucleotide sequence: TGTGCCAGCAGTTACCGGGAGGTGAACACTGAAGCTTTCTTT. Protein sequence: CASSYREVNTEAFF.

The rearrangement joins TRBV5-1 to TRBJ2-1; 8 positions agree with TRBD2. With 2 bases clipped from V and 5 bases from J, the junction kept 6 bases outside the gene matches. There are 15 residues in the CDR3. Germline V lookup: CDR1 SGHRS, CDR2 YFSETQ. Here the CDR3 reads CASSFTSGTNNEQFF. The CDR3 coding sequence is TGCGCCAGCAGCTTTACTAGCGGAACCAACAATGAGCAGTTCTTC.

About this clone itself: Sequence at one end of the junction differs from germline and may be a read error. The V gene is TRBV7-7, the J gene TRBJ2-1; D is uncertain. CDR1 and CDR2 from the germline V gene are SSHAT and FNYEAQ (reference sequence). This CDR3 is built from 16 residues. CDR3 bases: TGTGCTAGCAGCTTAGGCAACTACAATCCCCCTAGGGAGCAGTTCTTC. It translates to CASSLGNYNPPREQFF.

About this clone itself: An end of the junction does not agree with germline; a read error may underlie this. This chain connects TRBV25-1 to TRBJ1-2, with 11 positions matching TRBD1. CDR1 is MGHDK, CDR2 SYGVNS, per germline. This CDR3 spans 13 amino acids. The CDR3, as DNA: TGTGCCAGCAGTGAGCCGGGACAGGGGGTAATCGGCTTC. Its protein is CASSEPGQGVIGF.

The chain combines TRBV19 with TRBJ1-5; D might be TRBD1 (5 bases). This CDR3 spans 14 amino acids. Deletions cut 5 bases from V and 3 bases from J, with 11 bases between. Germline CDR1 LNHDA, CDR2 SQIVND (reference sequence). In DNA form, the CDR3 reads TGTGCCAGTAGTTGGAGACAGTCCAATCAGCCCCAGCATTTT. This gives the protein CASSWRQSNQPQHF.

The chain uses TRBV7-2 and TRBJ2-1; 9 bases match TRBD2. Trimming cost V 1 base and J 5 bases; bases outside gene matches: 9. Germline V CDR1 and CDR2: SGHTA, FQGNSA. This CDR3 comprises 17 residues. CDR3 nucleotides: TGTGCCAGCAGCTTAGACCTTAGCGGGAGAGGGAACAATGAGCAGTTCTTC. This codes for CASSLDLSGRGNNEQFF. The full variable domain, with the rest looked up from reference TRBV7-2 and TRBJ2-1, is GAGVSQSPSNKVTEKGKDVELRCDPISGHTALYWYRQSLGQGLEFLIYFQGNSAPDKSGLPSDRFSAERTGGSVSTLTIQRTQQEDSAVYLCASSLDLSGRGNNEQFFGPGTRLTVL.

About this clone itself: Germline and junction disagree at one end, which may indicate a read error. This chain joins TRBV4-1 and TRBJ2-7, with D hard to call. Per germline, CDR1 MGHRA and CDR2 YSYEKL. The CDR3 has 14 amino acids. CDR3 protein: CAGSPPEPPYEQYF. CDR3 DNA: TGCGCCGGCAGTCCCCCGGAGCCCCCTTACGAGCAGTACTTC.

The chain combines TRBV5-1 with TRBJ2-7; D may be TRBD2 (6 bases). Germline V CDR1 and CDR2: SGHRS, YFSETQ. V dropped 0 bases and J dropped 4 bases, with 11 bases sitting between them. The length of the CDR3 is 14 residues. CDR3 sequence (DNA): TGCGCCAGCAGCTTGGGCGGGGAGGCATACGAGCAGTACTTC. This translates into CASSLGGEAYEQYF.

The chain links TRBV5-1 to TRBJ2-1, with D maybe TRBD1 (6 bases). There are 17 residues in the CDR3. CDR1 SGHRS and CDR2 YFSETQ come from the germline V gene. V was cut by 0 bases and J by 0 bases, with 13 bases left in between. CDR3 sequence reads: CASSLVRTGNSYNEQFF. In DNA form, the CDR3 reads TGCGCCAGCAGCTTGGTTCGAACAGGGAACTCCTACAATGAGCAGTTCTTC.

This clone has more than one count but fewer than ten. V is TRBV5-1 and J is TRBJ2-7, with 7 nucleotides matching TRBD1. Germline V gene data show CDR1 as SGHRS and CDR2 as YFSETQ. This CDR3 contains 15 residues. The V gene end was trimmed by 7 bases and the J gene end by 0 bases; junction bases not matched to a gene: 10. The CDR3: CASAGQAASSYEQYF. The DNA for the CDR3 is TGCGCCAGCGCCGGACAGGCCGCCTCCTCCTACGAGCAGTACTTC.